This TCR beta chain was identified during a study of shared clonotypes between healthy human individuals. The CDR3 is made up of 16 amino acids. From germline, CDR1 is LGHNA and CDR2 YNFKEQ. V gave up 0 bases and J gave up 7 bases; unmatched junction bases: 5. Libraries were prepared by immunoSEQ multiplex PCR; TCRdb keeps only in-frame clonotypes and omits some of them. The sample holds 2 million to 3 million clones; 93% are singletons and the top ten take more than 0.35%. The table lists this clone with a few counts. V gene TRBV4-2 combines with J gene TRBJ1-4; TRBD1 matches 10 bases. The sequence was collected from a man aged 18 to 30 in good health. Some clones in this sample may be carry-over from other donors' samples. Sequencing used naive CD4+ T cells from PBMCs. The subset is: CD45RA+ positively selected. CDR3 protein: CASSQDVGTGAEKLFF. Written as DNA, the CDR3 is TGTGCCAGCAGCCAAGATGTCGGGACAGGGGCTGAAAAACTGTTTTTT.